The entry that follows covers one T cell receptor beta chain sequence. No more than 2 weeks before study entry, exposed participants had met a case of COVID-19. The CDR3 covers 17 residues. Germline values: CDR1 SGHDT, CDR2 YYEEEE. Trimming pared 2 bases from V and 0 bases from J, leaving 12 bases between. This sample was included in a study of blood T cell repertoires in COVID-19. At the level of the study: Samples of COVID-19 (acute and convalescent) were obtained from the United States, Italy and Spain. T cells, B-cell-depleted T cells, or PBMCs supplied cDNA or gDNA.

Per the authors' pipeline: For nucleated cells, counts were estimated from reference gene primer amplification. Profiling relied on immunoSEQ multiplex PCR, and the TCRdb table lists in-frame clones only, not all of them. That table is the source of V, J and clone size, and D and trimming were worked out from the DNA. The sample lists 400,000 to 500,000 clones, around nine tenths seen once, with approximately 1.3% in the top ten. The receptor was isolated from a woman younger than 35 who had been exposed to COVID-19. The V and J genes are TRBV5-6 and TRBJ1-6; a weak D match, TRBD1 (5 bases). The sequenced sample consisted of PBMCs or T cells enriched from blood (not recorded which). The CDR3 sequence: CASSLVTASSYNSPLHF. The CDR3 nucleotides are TGTGCCAGCAGCTTAGTGACAGCCTCCTCCTATAATTCACCCCTCCACTTT.